Listed here are 10 T cell receptor beta chains from one sample, sequenced in a study of blood T cell repertoires in COVID-19. Here immunoSEQ multiplex PCR was the method, and the copy in TCRdb shows in-frame clones only, minus some. The data show tens of thousands of clones, with more than 75% seen just once and 13% to 15% held by the top ten. The sample consisted of peripheral blood. These receptor sequences come from a woman between 65 and 79 years old with acute or convalescent COVID-19.

The chain is built from TRBV27 and TRBJ1-2; the match to TRBD1 covers 8 bases. The CDR3 loop spans 15 amino acids. The ends lost 7 bases at V and 1 base at J; junction bases unmatched: 8. Germline V gives CDR1 MNHEY, CDR2 SMNVEV (reference sequence). The CDR3 spells CASKGGQDINYGYTF. In DNA, the CDR3 is TGTGCCAGCAAAGGGGGACAGGACATTAACTATGGCTACACCTTC.

This chain uses TRBV6-5 with TRBJ2-5, with D possibly TRBD1 on 5 matching bases. Germline lookup yields CDR1 MNHEY and CDR2 SVGAGI. V lost 2 bases to trimming and J lost 4 bases, with 11 bases between them. The CDR3 extends over 14 amino acids. The CDR3 is CASSYGWQGETQYF. As DNA, the CDR3 is TGTGCCAGCAGTTACGGGTGGCAGGGAGAGACCCAGTACTTC.

V usage is TRBV9 and J usage is TRBJ2-7; 7 nucleotides align to TRBD2. The CDR3 extends over 15 amino acids. The V gene end was trimmed by 7 bases and the J gene end by 4 bases; junction bases not matched to a gene: 14. Germline CDR1 reads SGDLS; CDR2 reads YYNGEE. The CDR3 sequence: CASVSTRRRGYEQYV. The CDR3 region has the DNA TGTGCCAGCGTCTCTACCAGAAGGCGGGGGTACGAGCAGTACGTC.

The chain uses TRBV18 and TRBJ1-5; no clear D gene. V dropped 3 bases and J dropped 10 bases, with 10 bases sitting between them. CDR3 length: 12 residues. From germline, CDR1 is KGHSH and CDR2 LQKENI. The CDR3, as DNA: TGTGCCAGCTCACCGACTAATGAACCCCAGCATTTT. Protein: CASSPTNEPQHF.

This chain joins TRBV11-2 and TRBJ1-4; TRBD1 agrees at 8 bases. CDR3 size: 16 residues. Losses at the gene ends were 1 base for V and 5 bases for J; bases not matched to a gene: 6. CDR1 is SGHAT and CDR2 is FQNNGV in the germline V gene. This CDR3 reads CASSLAAYRGNEKLFF. The CDR3 nucleotides are TGTGCCAGCAGCTTAGCGGCTTACAGGGGGAATGAAAAACTGTTTTTT.

V gene TRBV6-5 combines with J gene TRBJ1-5; a possible D gene is TRBD1 (6 bases). V lost 6 bases and J lost 7, with 19 bases in between. Germline V gives CDR1 MNHEY, CDR2 SVGAGI. CDR3 length: 15 residues. This CDR3 is CASRTMGGAGQPQHF. The CDR3 nucleotides read TGTGCCAGCAGGACTATGGGGGGGGCGGGACAGCCCCAGCATTTT.

The rearrangement joins TRBV19 to TRBJ2-1; 7 nucleotides line up with TRBD2. The V and J ends lost 0 bases and 9 bases, in that order; junction bases with no gene match: 11. CDR1 is LNHDA and CDR2 is SQIVND in the germline V gene (reference sequence). This CDR3 region has 16 residues. This chain's CDR3 is CASSIDPGLTSGEQFF. Here the CDR3 DNA reads TGTGCCAGTAGTATAGACCCGGGACTAACAAGTGGTGAGCAGTTCTTC. Complete variable domain (other parts from reference TRBV19 and TRBJ2-1): DGGITQSPKYLFRKEGQNVTLSCEQNLNHDAMYWYRQDPGQGLRLIYYSQIVNDFQKGDIAEGYSVSREKKESFPLTVTSAQKNPTAFYLCASSIDPGLTSGEQFFGPGTRLTVL.

The chain couples TRBV6-1 to TRBJ1-1; 8 bases fit TRBD1. J gave up 1 base and V 3 bases, and 10 bases lay outside the gene matches. Germline V gene data show CDR1 as MNHNS and CDR2 as SASEGT. CDR3 length: 17 residues. The CDR3 region has the DNA TGTGCCAGCAGTGAGGTTGGTGTAGGGACAGGGAACACTGAAGCTTTCTTT. This sequence encodes CASSEVGVGTGNTEAFF.

This clone has only a few counts. This chain connects TRBV4-1 to TRBJ2-1, with 9 positions matching TRBD1. Per germline, CDR1 MGHRA and CDR2 YSYEKL. The CDR3 spans 21 residues. J was trimmed by 1 base and V by 4 bases; bases with no gene match: 20. CDR3 amino acids: CASSLNSPGQGSPASYNEQFF. CDR3 bases: TGCGCCAGCAGCCTCAATTCCCCGGGACAGGGTTCCCCAGCATCCTACAATGAGCAGTTCTTC.

CDR3 residues: CASSTLNGQDSIRLFF. The CDR3 DNA is TGTGCCAGTAGTACCCTAAACGGACAGGACTCTATTCGGCTGTTTTTT. The rearrangement joins TRBV19 to TRBJ1-4; 7 positions agree with TRBD1. Germline V CDR1 and CDR2: LNHDA, SQIVND (reference sequence). The CDR3 has 16 amino acids. J gave up 14 bases and V 4 bases, and 19 bases lay outside the gene matches.